These 31 T cell receptor beta chains were sequenced from one sample in a study of blood T cell repertoires in COVID-19. This table comes from immunoSEQ multiplex PCR, and its TCRdb copy is limited to in-frame clones, with some not included. The repertoire holds under 250,000 clones, roughly nine tenths seen once, with less than 8% in the top ten. Sequenced input: peripheral blood. These TCRs come from a man aged 55-75 years with acute or convalescent COVID-19.

The chain links TRBV29-1 to TRBJ1-3; D perhaps matches TRBD1 (6 bases). V lost 4 bases and J 4 bases, leaving 11 bases between the germline ends. CDR3 length: 13 residues. Looked up from germline, CDR1 is SQVTM and CDR2 is ANQGSEA. CDR3 sequence: CSVVSQGGNTIYF. The CDR3 region has the DNA TGCAGCGTTGTTTCCCAGGGGGGAAACACCATATATTTT. The full variable domain, its missing parts supplied by reference TRBV29-1 and TRBJ1-3, is SAVISQKPSRDICQRGTSLTIQCQVDSQVTMMFWYRQQPGQSLTLIATANQGSEATYESGFVIDKFPISRPNLTFSTLTVSNMSPEDSSIYLCSVVSQGGNTIYFGEGSWLTVV.

The chain links TRBV19 to TRBJ2-3; D remains unclear. The V gene lost 4 bases and the J gene lost 4 bases, with 9 bases spanning the gap. CDR1 and CDR2 from the germline V gene are LNHDA and SQIVND (reference sequence). The CDR3 has 13 residues. The CDR3 is CASSTRPADTQYF. The DNA of the CDR3 is TGTGCCAGTAGTACCCGTCCCGCAGATACGCAGTATTTT.

This rearrangement joins TRBV7-8 to TRBJ2-5, with 8 positions matching TRBD1. CDR1 is SGHVS, CDR2 FQNEAQ, per germline. This CDR3 has 15 residues. Losses at the gene ends were 7 bases for V and 2 bases for J; bases not matched to a gene: 9. The CDR3 spells CASNPRTGSQETQYF. The DNA for the CDR3 is TGTGCCAGCAACCCAAGGACAGGGAGTCAAGAGACCCAGTACTTC.

The gene calls are TRBV6-2 or TRBV6-3 and TRBJ2-7, with D maybe TRBD2 (6 bases). Trimming shortened V by 4 bases and J by 1 base, and 11 bases separated the two germline ends. The CDR3 spans 14 residues. CDR1 MNHEY and CDR2 SVGEGT come from the germline V gene. The CDR3, as DNA: TGTGCCAGCAGTTGGTCGGGAGTTTCCTACGAGCAGTACTTC. Translated, it gives CASSWSGVSYEQYF.

In its sample, this clone was seen a few times. The gene calls are TRBV5-1 and TRBJ2-7; 7 bases align to TRBD2. Per the germline V gene, CDR1 is SGHRS and CDR2 is YFSETQ. V dropped 4 bases and J dropped 4; count of bases not matched to a gene: 17. CDR3 length: 17 residues. CDR3 DNA sequence: TGCGCCAGCAGCCCTGGGGTCGGGGCGGGAGTCGTTTACGAGCAGTACTTC. Amino acid sequence: CASSPGVGAGVVYEQYF.

The rearrangement joins TRBV4-2 to TRBJ2-3, with a possible D match to TRBD2 (5 bases). Trimming shortened V by 2 bases and J by 3 bases, and 12 bases separated the two germline ends. The germline V gene encodes CDR1 LGHNA and CDR2 YNFKEQ. This CDR3 is built from 15 residues. CDR3 sequence (DNA): TGTGCCAGCAGCCAACGATGGGAGACGACAGATACGCAGTATTTT. This sequence encodes CASSQRWETTDTQYF.

The chain recombines TRBV19 with TRBJ2-7; 7 bases map to TRBD1. The CDR3 runs to 14 residues. The germline CDR1 and CDR2 sequences are LNHDA and SQIVND (reference sequence). V shed 6 bases and J 0 bases; nucleotides not matched to a gene: 5. DNA for the CDR3: TGTGCCAGTAGAATCCGGGACAGCTCCTACGAGCAGTACTTC. Protein product: CASRIRDSSYEQYF. Full variable domain (remainder filled in from reference TRBV19 and TRBJ2-7): DGGITQSPKYLFRKEGQNVTLSCEQNLNHDAMYWYRQDPGQGLRLIYYSQIVNDFQKGDIAEGYSVSREKKESFPLTVTSAQKNPTAFYLCASRIRDSSYEQYFGPGTRLTVT.

V usage is TRBV27 and J usage is TRBJ1-4; tentatively, D is TRBD1 (5 bases). V was cut by 4 bases and J by 0 bases, with 15 bases left in between. Germline loops: CDR1 MNHEY, CDR2 SMNVEV (reference sequence). CDR3 length equals 17 residues. This chain's CDR3 is CASSSGGDPTTNEKLFF. The CDR3 DNA reads TGTGCCAGCAGTTCTGGAGGGGACCCTACAACTAATGAAAAACTGTTTTTT. The entire variable domain, with the rest obtained from reference TRBV27 and TRBJ1-4, is as follows: EAQVTQNPRYLITVTGKKLTVTCSQNMNHEYMSWYRQDPGLGLRQIYYSMNVEVTDKGDVPEGYKVSRKEKRNFPLILESPSPNQTSLYFCASSSGGDPTTNEKLFFGSGTQLSVL.

The table lists this clone with a count of one. The V gene is TRBV29-1, the J gene TRBJ2-7; D is possibly TRBD2 (5 bases). The CDR3 is made up of 13 amino acids. CDR1 and CDR2 (germline): SQVTM, ANQGSEA. V gave up 5 bases and J gave up 0 bases, with 11 bases separating them. CDR3 DNA: TGCAGCGTTTTATCCCGGGACTCCTACGAGCAGTACTTC. Translation: CSVLSRDSYEQYF.

In DNA form, the CDR3 reads TGTGCCAGCAGCGCCCACCCGGCGGGAGGGCCTCGCGAGCAGTACTTC. The encoded protein is CASSAHPAGGPREQYF. The chain combines TRBV9 with TRBJ2-7; 9 nucleotides agree with TRBD2. V shed 3 bases, J shed 6 bases, and the junction held 13 bases outside the gene matches. The V gene's germline CDR1 is SGDLS and CDR2 YYNGEE. This CDR3 spans 16 amino acids. The full variable domain, completed using reference TRBV9 and TRBJ2-7, is DSGVTQTPKHLITATGQRVTLRCSPRSGDLSVYWYQQSLDQGLQFLIQYYNGEERAKGNILERFSAQQFPDLHSELNLSSLELGDSALYFCASSAHPAGGPREQYFGPGTRLTVT.

This chain links TRBV5-1 with TRBJ1-1; TRBD1 matches at 7 bases. V was clipped by 4 bases and J by 0 bases; unmatched bases: 9. Germline V gene data show CDR1 as SGHRS and CDR2 as YFSETQ. The CDR3 sequence is 16 residues long. The CDR3 reads CASSPGSGQMNTEAFF. The CDR3 DNA follows: TGCGCCAGCAGCCCAGGTTCGGGACAGATGAACACTGAAGCTTTCTTT.

This rearrangement joins TRBV5-1 to TRBJ2-7; D is possibly TRBD1 (6 bases). The CDR3 is made up of 14 amino acids. V dropped 2 bases and J dropped 0 bases, with 9 bases sitting between them. Germline V CDR1 and CDR2: SGHRS, YFSETQ. The chain's CDR3 is CASSFQGSSYEQYF. The CDR3 DNA reads as TGCGCCAGCAGCTTTCAGGGGAGCTCCTACGAGCAGTACTTC.

This clone was counted only a few times. The chain carries TRBV2 and TRBJ2-7; 8 bases align to TRBD1. The germline gives CDR1 SNHLY, CDR2 FYNNEI. V dropped 3 bases and J dropped 1; count of bases not matched to a gene: 11. The CDR3 sequence is 17 residues long. CDR3 region: CASSERERDRNSYEQYF. CDR3 sequence (DNA): TGTGCCAGCAGTGAGAGGGAGAGGGACAGGAATTCCTACGAGCAGTACTTC.

This clone was seen a few times. V gene TRBV28 combines with J gene TRBJ2-3; 8 bases line up with TRBD1. CDR3 size: 16 residues. The V gene end was trimmed by 5 bases and the J gene end by 6 bases; junction bases not matched to a gene: 13. CDR1 is MDHEN, CDR2 SYDVKM, per germline. CDR3 sequence reads: CASSIPGQERKDTQYF. The DNA of the CDR3 is TGTGCCAGCAGTATACCGGGACAGGAGAGGAAGGATACGCAGTATTTT.

The rearrangement uses TRBV6-5 and TRBJ1-2; the match to TRBD1 covers 8 bases. Per the germline V gene, CDR1 is MNHEY and CDR2 is SVGAGI. After removal of 5 bases from V and 8 bases from J, the junction contained 13 bases not matched to a gene. CDR3 length equals 15 residues. In DNA form, the CDR3 reads TGTGCCAGCAGTCTTCCCGGACAGGGAGCAAGGGGCTACACCTTC. This translates into CASSLPGQGARGYTF.

The J gene is TRBJ2-7, the V gene TRBV7-2; D may be TRBD2 (7 bases). The ends were cut back, 5 bases at V and 3 bases at J, with 20 bases in the middle. Per germline, CDR1 SGHTA and CDR2 FQGNSA. The CDR3 has 16 amino acids. Written as DNA, the CDR3 is TGTGCCAGCAGCCCCCATATGAGGGGGGGAGGCTACGAGCAGTACTTC. Translating it yields CASSPHMRGGGYEQYF.

The V gene is TRBV28, the J gene TRBJ2-3; possibly TRBD1 for D (6 bases). The germline CDR1 and CDR2 sequences are MDHEN and SYDVKM. This CDR3 region has 15 residues. V was clipped by 2 bases and J by 5 bases, with 14 bases between them. CDR3 amino acids: CASSLAVRGGDTQYF. CDR3 bases: TGTGCCAGCAGTTTAGCGGTCAGGGGCGGAGATACGCAGTATTTT. Filled out from reference TRBV28 and TRBJ2-3, the complete variable domain reads DVKVTQSSRYLVKRTGEKVFLECVQDMDHENMFWYRQDPGLGLRLIYFSYDVKMKEKGDIPEGYSVSREKKERFSLILESASTNQTSMYLCASSLAVRGGDTQYFGPGTRLTVL.

The V gene is TRBV11-2, the J gene TRBJ2-5; the D gene is possibly TRBD1 (6 bases). The germline CDR1 and CDR2 sequences are SGHAT and FQNNGV. V shed 4 bases and J shed 1 base, with 13 bases lying between them. The CDR3 extends over 15 amino acids. The CDR3 loop is CASSSIRGSQETQYF. The CDR3 DNA sequence: TGTGCCAGCAGCTCCATCAGGGGATCCCAAGAGACCCAGTACTTC.

The V call is TRBV9, the J call TRBJ1-4; 8 positions agree with TRBD1. V gave up 2 bases and J gave up 5 bases; unmatched junction bases: 5. This CDR3 comprises 15 residues. CDR1 and CDR2 from the germline V gene are SGDLS and YYNGEE. The CDR3 DNA reads as TGTGCCAGCAGCGTCCGACAGGGGCCGAATGAAAAACTGTTTTTT. Its protein is CASSVRQGPNEKLFF.

J is TRBJ1-2 and V is TRBV5-4; TRBD1 agrees at 8 bases. V shed 6 bases and J 6 bases; nucleotides not matched to a gene: 7. This CDR3 spans 13 amino acids. Germline V lookup: CDR1 SGHNT, CDR2 YYREEE (reference sequence). DNA of the CDR3: TGTGCCAGCACGGACAGGGTAGTGCATGGCTACACCTTC. Its translation is CASTDRVVHGYTF.

The gene calls are TRBV10-1 and TRBJ2-5, with a tentative D call TRBD1 (5 bases). This CDR3 contains 12 residues. Trimming shortened V by 5 bases and J by 5 bases, and 9 bases separated the two germline ends. Germline values: CDR1 WNHNN, CDR2 SYGVQD (reference sequence). CDR3 in amino acids: CASSIGVETQYF. Here the CDR3 DNA reads TGCGCCAGCAGTATAGGGGTGGAGACCCAGTACTTC.

V is TRBV6-5 and J is TRBJ2-4, with D maybe TRBD1 (5 bases). Germline assignment: CDR1 MNHEY and CDR2 SVGAGI. V was cut by 5 bases and J by 0 bases, with 11 bases left in between. The CDR3 loop spans 15 amino acids. The CDR3 nucleotides are TGTGCCAGCAGTAGACAGTCGAGAGCCAAAAACATTCAGTACTTC. Its protein product is CASSRQSRAKNIQYF.

This clone was seen only once. The chain employs TRBV5-1 and TRBJ1-6, with 9 bases fitting TRBD1. The CDR3 runs 15 residues. The J segment lost 9 bases and the V segment lost 4 bases, leaving 8 bases of the junction unmatched. Germline CDR1 and CDR2: SGHRS and YFSETQ. The CDR3 loop reads CASSGSGTGISPLHF. In nucleotides, the CDR3 is TGCGCCAGCAGCGGATCCGGGACAGGGATTTCACCCCTCCACTTT.

The chain combines TRBV7-9 with TRBJ2-7; 7 nucleotides align to TRBD1. The trim removed 1 base at V and 5 bases at J, leaving 5 bases unmatched. The CDR3 length is 14 residues. Germline CDR1 SEHNR, CDR2 FQNEAQ (reference sequence). The CDR3 loop is CASSLVDRLHEQYF. The CDR3, as DNA: TGTGCCAGCAGCTTAGTGGACAGGCTCCACGAGCAGTACTTC.

There are a few counts of this clone. CDR3 DNA sequence: TGTGCCAGCAGCCAAGAAAATGGGCATCAGCCCCAGCATTTT. Translated, it gives CASSQENGHQPQHF. The V gene is TRBV7-2, the J gene TRBJ1-5, with no clear D. The V gene lost 5 bases and the J gene lost 5 bases, with 13 bases spanning the gap. Germline loops: CDR1 SGHTA, CDR2 FQGNSA. This CDR3 spans 14 amino acids. Combining the CDR3 with reference TRBV7-2 and TRBJ1-5 gives the whole variable domain GAGVSQSPSNKVTEKGKDVELRCDPISGHTALYWYRQSLGQGLEFLIYFQGNSAPDKSGLPSDRFSAERTGGSVSTLTIQRTQQEDSAVYLCASSQENGHQPQHFGDGTRLSIL.

V gene TRBV2 combines with J gene TRBJ1-2; maybe TRBD1 (6 bases). This CDR3 comprises 13 residues. Trimming took 10 bases from V and 3 from J, leaving 15 bases between them. Germline lookup yields CDR1 SNHLY and CDR2 FYNNEI. Here the CDR3 DNA reads TGTGCCAAAGAAAGAGGGGGTGACTATGGCTACACCTTC. This encodes CAKERGGDYGYTF.

This clone was seen just once. The chain links TRBV11-3 to TRBJ2-3; D possibly corresponds to TRBD2 (6 bases). This CDR3 is built from 16 residues. V dropped 1 base and J dropped 4 bases, with 15 bases sitting between them. Germline V CDR1 and CDR2: SGHNT, YENEEA. As DNA, the CDR3 is TGTGCCAGCAGCTTAGGGCTAGCGAATACTCCAGATACGCAGTATTTT. Its translation: CASSLGLANTPDTQYF.

The CDR3: CASSLRSYYEQYF. Written as DNA, the CDR3 is TGTGCCAGCAGTTTGAGGTCATACTACGAGCAGTACTTC. This chain uses TRBV27 with TRBJ2-7; D is ambiguous. V was pared by 3 bases and J by 3 bases, with 9 bases between. Germline V gene lookup returns CDR1 MNHEY and CDR2 SMNVEV (reference sequence). The CDR3 length is 13 residues.

The rearrangement joins TRBV7-3 to TRBJ2-2; D perhaps matches TRBD1 (5 bases). Trimming took 4 bases from V and 4 from J, leaving 16 bases between them. The CDR3 has 16 residues. CDR1 and CDR2 from the germline V gene are SGHTA and FQGTGA. CDR3 nucleotides: TGTGCCAGCAGCTATGACCTCCAGGGTGGCACCGGGGAGCTGTTTTTT. Its translation is CASSYDLQGGTGELFF. Full variable domain (outside the CDR3, taken from reference TRBV7-3 and TRBJ2-2): GAGVSQTPSNKVTEKGKYVELRCDPISGHTALYWYRQSLGQGPEFLIYFQGTGAADDSGLPNDRFFAVRPEGSVSTLKIQRTERGDSAVYLCASSYDLQGGTGELFFGEGSRLTVL.

The V gene is TRBV11-3, the J gene TRBJ2-1; possibly TRBD1 for D (7 bases). V gave up 5 bases and J gave up 8 bases, with 31 bases separating them. The CDR3 consists of 19 residues. The germline V gene has CDR1 SGHNT and CDR2 YENEEA. For the CDR3, the DNA is TGTGCCAGCAGCCCGGACGGACAGGTTTACGGGGGTGTCTTGGATGAGCAGTTCTTC. Its protein is CASSPDGQVYGGVLDEQFF.

The chain recombines TRBV10-3 with TRBJ2-1; TRBD2 matches 11 bases. The CDR3 covers 14 residues. V was pared by 6 bases and J by 5 bases, with 3 bases of the junction left unmatched. In germline, CDR1 is ENHRY, CDR2 SYGVKD. Here the CDR3 reads CAIRTSGINNEQFF. The DNA for the CDR3 is TGTGCCATCAGGACTAGCGGGATCAACAATGAGCAGTTCTTC.